This T cell receptor beta chain was observed in a study of blood T cell repertoires in COVID-19. Overall study: Collection of acute and convalescent COVID-19 samples took place in the United States, Italy and Spain. PBMCs, B-cell-depleted T cells, or T cells provided the cDNA or gDNA that made up the material.

CDR3 size: 16 residues. Per the germline V gene, CDR1 is LNHDA and CDR2 is SQIVND (reference sequence). V was pared by 3 bases and J by 1 base, with 16 bases between. Individuals aged 18 to 89 years were recruited from 24 US areas. Cohort 3 donors counted as recovered after two negative PCRs, clearance, or resolved symptoms. The assay was immunoSEQ multiplex PCR, and TCRdb's table has in-frame clones only and misses some. The sample contains a few hundred thousand clones, approximately 90% of which appear only once. The chain uses TRBV19 and TRBJ2-7; tentatively, D is TRBD1 (5 bases). Material: PBMCs or T cells enriched from blood (not recorded which). The sequence derives from a woman between 18 and 29 years old who had recovered from COVID-19. CDR3 region: CASSIGQGAMSYEQYF. CDR3 bases: TGTGCCAGTAGTATCGGCCAAGGGGCCATGTCCTACGAGCAGTACTTC.